Each of the 19 T cell receptor beta chains below was sequenced from the same sample in a study of blood T cell repertoires in COVID-19. Sequencing used immunoSEQ multiplex PCR; TCRdb keeps in-frame clones, though not all of them. The table has some 220,000 clones, 84% seen once. The sequenced sample consisted of peripheral blood. Source of these receptors: a man between 50 and 59 years old with active or convalescent COVID-19.

J is TRBJ2-5 and V is TRBV9; 8 bases agree with TRBD1. The V and J ends lost 3 bases and 2 bases, in that order; junction bases with no gene match: 6. The CDR3 covers 15 residues. Germline CDR1 SGDLS, CDR2 YYNGEE. The CDR3: CASSARTGTQETQYF. For the CDR3, the DNA is TGTGCCAGCAGCGCTAGGACAGGGACACAAGAGACCCAGTACTTC.

The chain uses TRBV7-9 and TRBJ1-1; TRBD1 matches 8 bases. The trim removed 3 bases at V and 8 bases at J, leaving 17 bases unmatched. This CDR3 has 17 residues. Germline CDR1 SEHNR, CDR2 FQNEAQ (reference sequence). CDR3 sequence: CASSFTTQGAITEEAFF. DNA of the CDR3: TGTGCCAGCAGCTTCACTACCCAGGGGGCAATTACTGAAGAAGCTTTCTTT.

The chain couples TRBV5-1 to TRBJ2-5, with D perhaps matching TRBD2 (6 bases). CDR1 and CDR2 (germline): SGHRS, YFSETQ. Trimming cost V 4 bases and J 3 bases, with 16 bases left between them. The CDR3 spans 15 residues. Here the CDR3 DNA reads TGCGCCAGCAGCCTCCGTTTTGGCGGGGAAGAGACCCAGTACTTC. Translated: CASSLRFGGEETQYF.

The chain carries TRBV18 and TRBJ2-7; D is perhaps TRBD1 (5 bases). CDR1 KGHSH and CDR2 LQKENI come from the germline V gene. V lost 4 bases and J lost 0, with 7 bases in between. The CDR3 length is 13 residues. The CDR3 reads CASSRDSSYEQYV. The CDR3 nucleotides read TGTGCCAGCTCACGCGACAGCTCCTACGAGCAGTACGTC.

This clone was observed once. The chain carries TRBV4-1 and TRBJ2-3; 14 bases line up with TRBD2. V shed 2 bases and J 4 bases; nucleotides not matched to a gene: 5. Germline CDR1 reads MGHRA; CDR2 reads YSYEKL. This CDR3 contains 17 residues. The CDR3 region has the DNA TGCGCCAGCAGCCAACTGACTAGCGGGAGGGTCCCAGATACGCAGTATTTT. Its translation is CASSQLTSGRVPDTQYF.

The V call is TRBV28, the J call TRBJ1-2; TRBD1 is a possible D gene (5 bases). Trimming pared 4 bases from V and 4 bases from J, leaving 22 bases between. This CDR3 region has 17 residues. Germline values: CDR1 MDHEN, CDR2 SYDVKM. The CDR3: CASSSPSATDLGYGYTF. Here the CDR3 DNA reads TGTGCCAGCAGTTCCCCCTCGGCGACAGATCTAGGCTATGGCTACACCTTC.

The rearrangement joins TRBV7-8 to TRBJ1-5; 7 nucleotides match TRBD1. The length of the CDR3 is 15 residues. J was trimmed by 3 bases and V by 8 bases; bases with no gene match: 10. Per the germline V gene, CDR1 is SGHVS and CDR2 is FQNEAQ. CDR3 residues: CASVTGVGDNQPQHF. CDR3 DNA: TGTGCCAGCGTAACAGGGGTTGGTGACAATCAGCCCCAGCATTTT.

The V call is TRBV24-1, the J call TRBJ2-1, with TRBD2 identical over 12 bases. Germline lookup yields CDR1 KGHDR and CDR2 SFDVKD. Trimming cost V 3 bases and J 7 bases; bases outside gene matches: 6. The CDR3 totals 16 residues. CDR3 in DNA: TGTGCCACCAGTGATCTAGCGGGAGGGCCGGGGAATGAGCAGTTCTTC. Translated, it gives CATSDLAGGPGNEQFF.

The chain uses TRBV6-6 and TRBJ2-5, with 10 nucleotides matching TRBD2. This CDR3 comprises 13 residues. V lost 8 bases and J lost 4; bases outside the gene matches: 4. Germline CDR1 is MNHNY and CDR2 is SVGAGI (reference sequence). DNA of the CDR3: TGTGCCAGCGGACAGCGGGGGGGAGAGACCCAGTACTTC. It yields the protein CASGQRGGETQYF.

The chain is built from TRBV19 and TRBJ2-1; D is unresolved. Per germline, CDR1 LNHDA and CDR2 SQIVND (reference sequence). Trimming took off 3 bases at V and 5 bases at J, with 11 bases between the two ends. CDR3 length: 14 residues. The CDR3 coding sequence is TGTGCCAGTAGTATCCTACTCCGCAACAATGAGCAGTTCTTC. Residues: CASSILLRNNEQFF.

This sequence joins TRBV7-9 and TRBJ1-6, with 7 nucleotides matching TRBD1. This CDR3 region has 15 residues. Trimming removed 1 base from V and 8 bases from J; junction bases left unmatched: 5. The germline V gene has CDR1 SEHNR and CDR2 FQNEAQ (reference sequence). The CDR3 reads CASSLVTGVYSPLHF. The CDR3 bases are TGTGCCAGCAGCTTAGTCACAGGGGTCTATTCACCCCTCCACTTT.

The chain carries TRBV4-1 and TRBJ2-6, with 16 bases matching TRBD2. Losses at the gene ends were 1 base for V and 8 bases for J; bases not matched to a gene: 8. CDR1 and CDR2 from the germline V gene are MGHRA and YSYEKL. The CDR3 consists of 19 residues. The DNA for the CDR3 is TGCGCCAGCAGCCAAGTTCCAGGGACTAGCGGGGGGGCCTCCAACGTCCTGACTTTC. It encodes CASSQVPGTSGGASNVLTF.

This clone occurred once. V usage is TRBV11-2 and J usage is TRBJ2-7; 8 nucleotides align to TRBD1. CDR3 length: 13 amino acids. With V trimmed by 10 bases and J by 6 bases, 11 bases remained unmatched. Germline CDR1 is SGHAT and CDR2 is FQNNGV. In DNA, the CDR3 is TGTGCCAACCCGACAGGGGTTAGCCTCGAGCAGTACGTC. Translation: CANPTGVSLEQYV.

This clone was seen once. The gene calls are TRBV3-1 (or the pseudogene TRBV3-2) and TRBJ2-3; D possibly corresponds to TRBD2 (7 bases). The germline gives CDR1 LGHDT, CDR2 YNNKEL (reference sequence). The CDR3 covers 14 residues. With 4 bases removed from V and 6 bases from J, the gap between germline ends came to 14 bases. CDR3 nucleotides: TGTGCCAGCAGCCCCAGCGGGACACCCGATACGCAGTATTTT. Translating gives CASSPSGTPDTQYF.

This chain connects TRBV2 to TRBJ1-5, with a tentative D call TRBD1 (6 bases). Trimming took off 5 bases at V and 0 bases at J, with 14 bases between the two ends. This CDR3 is built from 16 residues. CDR1 SNHLY and CDR2 FYNNEI come from the germline V gene. CDR3 nucleotide sequence: TGTGCCAGCAGTCATACAGGGATTTTTAGCAATCAGCCCCAGCATTTT. This encodes CASSHTGIFSNQPQHF.

This clone was seen a handful of times. The chain employs TRBV4-1 and TRBJ1-2; 7 positions match TRBD1. V was pared by 0 bases and J by 4 bases, with 5 bases of the junction left unmatched. CDR1 and CDR2 from the germline V gene are MGHRA and YSYEKL. This CDR3 is built from 15 residues. CDR3 sequence reads: CASSQEGGGRYGYTF. The CDR3 nucleotides read TGCGCCAGCAGCCAAGAAGGGGGCGGACGCTATGGCTACACCTTC.

The V and J genes are TRBV7-9 and TRBJ2-3; 7 nucleotides match TRBD1. With V trimmed by 5 bases and J by 4 bases, 3 bases remained unmatched. This CDR3 has 13 amino acids. The germline CDR1 and CDR2 sequences are SEHNR and FQNEAQ (reference sequence). The chain's CDR3 is CASSRQGADTQYF. The DNA for the CDR3 is TGTGCCAGCAGCCGCCAGGGGGCAGATACGCAGTATTTT.

The V gene is TRBV28, the J gene TRBJ2-4; 7 nucleotides line up with TRBD1. The CDR3 loop spans 14 amino acids. V lost 4 bases and J lost 7; bases outside the gene matches: 7. From germline, CDR1 is MDHEN and CDR2 SYDVKM. This chain's CDR3 is CASSSGTVTNIQYF. CDR3 sequence (DNA): TGTGCCAGCAGTTCCGGGACAGTCACGAACATTCAGTACTTC.

This clone was observed a handful of times. The chain employs TRBV21-1 and TRBJ1-2. TRBV21-1 is deemed a pseudogene. CDR3 length: 17 amino acids. Here the CDR3 reads CASSKATGCEVGYGYTF. DNA for the CDR3: TGTGCCAGCAGCAAAGCGACCGGATGCGAGGTTGGCTATGGCTACACCTTC.